This T cell receptor (beta chain) derives from a study of blood T cell repertoires in COVID-19 (dated by TCRdb to 2020 to 2022). In the study overall: Samples from collaborators originated in the United States, Italy and Spain and spanned both the acute and convalescent phases of COVID-19. The material from the prospective study consisted of cDNA or gDNA derived from T cells, B-cell-depleted T cells, or PBMCs. The dataset comprised deeply sampled blood TCRbeta repertoires from subjects exposed to, actively infected with, or recovered from COVID-19. The samples were drawn from two sources: the first 160 participants of the ongoing ImmuneRACE study, and 950 to 1,500 subjects contributed by 6 global collaborators. Where available, HLA class I and class II types were obtained from metadata supplied by the sample provider rather than from assay-based typing. A de-identified subject ID, COVID-19 status, age in years and sex were almost always included in the sample metadata. The repertoires were released in a freely available public database meant as a resource for research on the immune response to SARS-CoV-2. The research as a whole found: The amount of clinical and demographic metadata varied by source and participant and was provided uncurated.

The immunoSEQ Assay, a bias-controlled multiplex PCR, was used to amplify TCRbeta CDR3 regions from genomic DNA. The authors' analysis ran thus. The number of nucleated cells in each sample was estimated by amplification of reference gene primers within the assay. Sequence reads were collapsed and filtered to measure the absolute abundance of every unique TCRbeta CDR3 rearrangement. For each sample, productive Simpson clonality was calculated as the square root of Simpson's diversity index over productive rearrangements. TCRdb stores this immuneACCESS table with in-frame sequences only. Part of the clones is absent; in the studies checked, under half of the shortfall reflects unresolved V genes, and no reason is known for the rest. D and trimming were read from the DNA, whereas the V and J calls and clone size are those reported in that table. The sample data list approximately 300,000 clones, and 85% to 95% of these were observed just once. The ten largest clones capture 3.9% of the sample.

V loses 4 bases of germline sequence and J loses 1 base, and the interval between the two ends is 11 bases. The CDR3 runs 14 residues from the cysteine to the phenylalanine. CDR3 DNA is the only sequence kept; it has 42 bases, read in frame from the first base. CDR1 and CDR2 are drawn from the germline V gene: SGDLS, YYNGEE. Enrolling through a virtual design, the prospective study's participants ranged in age from roughly 18 to 89 years and lived across roughly 24 United States geographic areas. Cohort assignment in the prospective study relied on participant-reported clinical history from a screening survey and a study questionnaire. Exposed participants had been in contact with someone with a PCR-confirmed or clinician-diagnosed COVID-19 case within 2 weeks of study entry. In the prospective study, mobile phlebotomists collected whole blood, serum and a nasopharyngeal or oropharyngeal swab from each participant. Over a roughly two-month period, participants in the prospective study had the option of providing additional blood draws and questionnaires. Blood samples from the prospective study were shipped frozen or at room temperature prior to DNA extraction.

Notes on this clone: It lacks a known antigen. The record has no base qualities; no much larger clone is one base away.

The sequenced sample was PBMCs or T cells enriched from blood (not recorded which). The chain employs TRBV9 and TRBJ1-1, with the D gene uncertain. The sequence came from a woman in her twenties or thirties who had been exposed to COVID-19. The CDR3 is CASSLEQTNTEAFF. Read as DNA, the sequence is TGTGCCAGCAGCTTAGAACAGACGAACACTGAAGCTTTCTTT.